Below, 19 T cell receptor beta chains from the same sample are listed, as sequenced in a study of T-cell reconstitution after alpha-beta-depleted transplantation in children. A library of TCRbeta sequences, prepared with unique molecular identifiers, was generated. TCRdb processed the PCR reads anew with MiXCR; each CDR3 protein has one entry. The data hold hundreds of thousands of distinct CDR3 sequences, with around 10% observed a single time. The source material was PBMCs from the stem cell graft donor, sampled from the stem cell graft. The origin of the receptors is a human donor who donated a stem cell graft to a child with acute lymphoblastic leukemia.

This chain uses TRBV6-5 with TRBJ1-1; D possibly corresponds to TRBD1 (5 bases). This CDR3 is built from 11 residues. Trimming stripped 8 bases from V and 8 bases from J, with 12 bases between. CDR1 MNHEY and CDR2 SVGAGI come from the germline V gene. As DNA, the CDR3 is TGTGCCAGCCGGGGACTGTACGAAGCTTTCTTT. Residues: CASRGLYEAFF.

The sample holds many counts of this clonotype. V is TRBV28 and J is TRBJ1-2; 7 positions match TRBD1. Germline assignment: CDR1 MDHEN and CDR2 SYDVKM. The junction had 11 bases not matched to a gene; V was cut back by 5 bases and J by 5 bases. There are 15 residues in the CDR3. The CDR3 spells CASSTPDREWYGYTF. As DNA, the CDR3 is TGTGCCAGCAGTACACCTGACAGGGAGTGGTATGGCTACACCTTC.

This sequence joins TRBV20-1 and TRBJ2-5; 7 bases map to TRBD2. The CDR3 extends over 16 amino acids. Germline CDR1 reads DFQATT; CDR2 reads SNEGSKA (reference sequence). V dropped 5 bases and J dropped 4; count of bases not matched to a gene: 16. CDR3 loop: CSAVSTSRGTPETQYF. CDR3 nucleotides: TGCAGTGCTGTATCGACTAGCCGGGGGACCCCAGAGACCCAGTACTTC.

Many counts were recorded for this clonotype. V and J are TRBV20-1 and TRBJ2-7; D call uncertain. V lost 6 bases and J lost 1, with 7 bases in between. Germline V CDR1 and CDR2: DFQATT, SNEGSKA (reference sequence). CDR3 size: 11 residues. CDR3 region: CSAQKSYEQYF. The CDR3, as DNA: TGCAGTGCCCAGAAGTCCTACGAGCAGTACTTC.

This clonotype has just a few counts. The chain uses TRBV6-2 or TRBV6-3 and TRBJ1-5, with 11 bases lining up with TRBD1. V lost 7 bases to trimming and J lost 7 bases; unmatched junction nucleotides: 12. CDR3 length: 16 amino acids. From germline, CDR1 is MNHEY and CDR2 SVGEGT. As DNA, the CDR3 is TGTGCCAGCACAAACGGGACAGGGGGTTTTAGGCAGCCCCAGCATTTT. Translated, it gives CASTNGTGGFRQPQHF.

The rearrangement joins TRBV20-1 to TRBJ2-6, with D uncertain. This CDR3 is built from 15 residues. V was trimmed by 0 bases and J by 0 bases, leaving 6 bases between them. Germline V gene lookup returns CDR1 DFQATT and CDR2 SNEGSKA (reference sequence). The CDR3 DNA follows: TGCAGTGCTAGAGACGATGCCTCTGGGGCCAACGTCCTGACTTTC. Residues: CSARDDASGANVLTF.

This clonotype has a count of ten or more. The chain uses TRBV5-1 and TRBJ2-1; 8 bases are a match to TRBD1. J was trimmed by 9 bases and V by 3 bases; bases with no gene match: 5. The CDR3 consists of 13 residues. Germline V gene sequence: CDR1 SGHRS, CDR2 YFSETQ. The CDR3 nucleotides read TGCGCCAGCAGCTGGGACAGGTTTGGTGAGCAGTTCTTC. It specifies CASSWDRFGEQFF.

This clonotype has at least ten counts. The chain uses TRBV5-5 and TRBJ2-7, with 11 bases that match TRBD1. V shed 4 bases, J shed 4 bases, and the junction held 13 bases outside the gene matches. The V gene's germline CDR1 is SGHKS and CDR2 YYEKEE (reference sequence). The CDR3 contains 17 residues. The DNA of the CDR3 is TGTGCCAGCAGCCCGGGACAGGGGGTAAACAAACTTTACGAGCAGTACTTC. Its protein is CASSPGQGVNKLYEQYF.

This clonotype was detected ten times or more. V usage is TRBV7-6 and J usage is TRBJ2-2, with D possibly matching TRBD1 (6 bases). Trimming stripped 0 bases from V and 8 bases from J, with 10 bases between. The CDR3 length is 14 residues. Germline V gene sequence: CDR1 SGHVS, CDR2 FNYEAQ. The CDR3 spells CASSLATGPGELFF. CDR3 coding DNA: TGTGCCAGCAGCTTAGCCACAGGGCCGGGGGAGCTGTTTTTT.

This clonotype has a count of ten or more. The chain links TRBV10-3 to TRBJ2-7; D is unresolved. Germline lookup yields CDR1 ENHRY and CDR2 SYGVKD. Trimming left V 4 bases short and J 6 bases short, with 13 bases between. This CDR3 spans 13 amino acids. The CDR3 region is CAISAPQGREQYF. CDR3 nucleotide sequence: TGTGCCATCAGTGCCCCGCAAGGTCGCGAGCAGTACTTC.

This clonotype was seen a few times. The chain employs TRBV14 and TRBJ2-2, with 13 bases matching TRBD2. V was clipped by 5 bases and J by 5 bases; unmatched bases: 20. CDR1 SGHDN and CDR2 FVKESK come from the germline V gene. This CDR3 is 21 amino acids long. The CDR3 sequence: CASSVTLLAGGPARITGELFF. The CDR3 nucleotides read TGTGCCAGCAGCGTCACCCTACTAGCGGGGGGGCCGGCGAGGATTACCGGGGAGCTGTTTTTT.

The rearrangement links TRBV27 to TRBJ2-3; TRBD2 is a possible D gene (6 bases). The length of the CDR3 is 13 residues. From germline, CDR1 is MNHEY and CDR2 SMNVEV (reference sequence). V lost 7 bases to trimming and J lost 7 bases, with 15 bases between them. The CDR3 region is CASTPGESYTQYF. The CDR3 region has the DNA TGTGCCAGCACCCCGGGGGAGTCATATACGCAGTATTTT.

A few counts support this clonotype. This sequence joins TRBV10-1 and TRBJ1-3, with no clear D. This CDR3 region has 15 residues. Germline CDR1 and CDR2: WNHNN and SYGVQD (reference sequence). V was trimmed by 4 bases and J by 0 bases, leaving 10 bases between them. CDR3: CASSVAARSGNTIYF. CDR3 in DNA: TGCGCCAGCAGTGTCGCGGCTCGCTCTGGAAACACCATATATTTT.

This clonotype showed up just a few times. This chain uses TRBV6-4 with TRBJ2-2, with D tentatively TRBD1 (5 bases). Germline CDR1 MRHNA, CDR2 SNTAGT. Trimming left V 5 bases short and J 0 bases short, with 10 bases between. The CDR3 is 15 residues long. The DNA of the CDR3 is TGTGCCAGCAGTCCGACAGCATCGAACACCGGGGAGCTGTTTTTT. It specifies CASSPTASNTGELFF.

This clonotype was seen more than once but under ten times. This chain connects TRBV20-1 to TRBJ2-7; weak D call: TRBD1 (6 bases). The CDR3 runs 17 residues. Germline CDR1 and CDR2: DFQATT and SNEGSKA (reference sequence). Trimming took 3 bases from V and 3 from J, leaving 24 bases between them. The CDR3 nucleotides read TGCAGTGCTAGTGGGGGCCCGGGGCACAAGGACAACTACGAGCAGTACTTC. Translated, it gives CSASGGPGHKDNYEQYF.

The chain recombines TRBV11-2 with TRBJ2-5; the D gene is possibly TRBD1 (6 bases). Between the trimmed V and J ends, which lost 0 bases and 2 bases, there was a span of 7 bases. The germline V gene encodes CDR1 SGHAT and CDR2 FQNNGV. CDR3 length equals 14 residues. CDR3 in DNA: TGTGCCAGCAGCTTAGAAGGGGGACAAGAGACCCAGTACTTC. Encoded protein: CASSLEGGQETQYF.

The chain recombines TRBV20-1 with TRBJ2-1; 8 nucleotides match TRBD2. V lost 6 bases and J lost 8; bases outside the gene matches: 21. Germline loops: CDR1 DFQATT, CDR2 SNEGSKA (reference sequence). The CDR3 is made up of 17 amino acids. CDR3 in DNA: TGCAGTGCCCTTATCCTCCGGCGGGGGGCCCGGTTAGATGAGCAGTTCTTC. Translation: CSALILRRGARLDEQFF.

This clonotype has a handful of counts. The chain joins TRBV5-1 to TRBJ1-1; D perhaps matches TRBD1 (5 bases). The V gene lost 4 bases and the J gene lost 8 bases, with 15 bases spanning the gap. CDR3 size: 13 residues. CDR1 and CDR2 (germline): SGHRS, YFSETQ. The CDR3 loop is CASSPGGTREAFF. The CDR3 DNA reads TGCGCCAGCAGCCCGGGGGGGACCCGGGAAGCTTTCTTT.

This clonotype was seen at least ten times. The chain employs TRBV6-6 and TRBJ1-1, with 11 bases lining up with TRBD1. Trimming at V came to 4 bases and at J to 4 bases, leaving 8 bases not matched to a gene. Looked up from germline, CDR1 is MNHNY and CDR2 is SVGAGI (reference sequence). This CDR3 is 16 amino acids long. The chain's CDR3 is CASSFGGQGAGTEAFF. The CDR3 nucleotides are TGTGCCAGCAGTTTCGGTGGACAGGGGGCGGGCACTGAAGCTTTCTTT.